This T cell receptor (beta chain) appears in the sequencing data of a study of T cell responses to AZD1222 COVID-19 vaccine. The data were produced by immunoSEQ multiplex PCR, yet TCRdb's version contains in-frame clones alone and is incomplete. The repertoire holds approximately 150,000 clones, with 90% as singletons. The J segment lost 5 bases and the V segment lost 5 bases, leaving 9 bases of the junction unmatched. CDR1 is PRHDT, CDR2 FYEKMQ, per germline (reference sequence). The CDR3 is 16 amino acids. The material was peripheral blood, obtained 28 days after the second AZD1222 dose. This TCR was recovered from an adult who received the AZD1222 COVID-19 vaccine. The V gene is TRBV13, the J gene TRBJ2-5; the match to TRBD2 covers 12 bases. In DNA form, the CDR3 reads TGTGCCAGCAGCCCCAGACTAGCGGGGGTTGGTGAGACCCAGTACTTC. This encodes CASSPRLAGVGETQYF.